Listed below are T cell receptor beta chains from one sample, sequenced in a study of T cells after yellow fever vaccination. TCRdb processed the 5' RACE reads anew with MiXCR; each CDR3 protein has one entry. Found here are 28,000 or so distinct CDR3 sequences, about 4.4% of them singletons; the top ten hold roughly half. Sequencing used CD8+ T cells sorted from PBMCs, obtained 5 days after the yellow fever booster vaccination. The receptors come from a man between 25 and 39 years old who received the YFV17D yellow fever vaccine. Each CDR3 is given with its conserved first and last residue. The D gene is left open where the match is weak. Only some rows state a clone size, as once, few, many or a class for expanded clones.

CDR3aa,CDR3nt,abundance,d_gene,j_gene,v_gene
CSAPTPTGLKYEQYF,TGCAGTGCTCCTACTCCAACGGGACTGAAATACGAGCAGTACTTC,many,NA,TRBJ2-7,TRBV20-1
CASSLIRGQGTDTQYF,TGTGCCAGCAGTTTAATCAGGGGGCAGGGCACAGATACGCAGTATTTT,many,TRBD1,TRBJ2-3,TRBV28
CASSDLPVPTYEQYF,TGTGCCAGCAGCGACCTACCAGTTCCCACCTACGAGCAGTACTTC,many,NA,TRBJ2-7,TRBV7-9
CASSVAPGGTSGRALYEQYF,TGTGCCAGCAGCGTAGCCCCGGGGGGGACTAGCGGGAGGGCCCTCTACGAGCAGTACTTC,many,TRBD2,TRBJ2-7,TRBV9
CSVEELSHNEQFF,TGCAGCGTTGAAGAACTTAGTCACAATGAGCAGTTCTTC,many,NA,TRBJ2-1,TRBV29-1
CASSLSQSNQPQHF,TGTGCCAGCAGCTTAAGTCAGTCCAATCAGCCCCAGCATTTT,many,NA,TRBJ1-5,TRBV11-2
CASSLSLGPLYEQYF,TGTGCCAGCAGCTTATCCCTGGGACCCCTCTACGAGCAGTACTTC,many,NA,TRBJ2-7,TRBV11-2
CASSSRAGAYEQYF,TGTGCCAGCAGTTCTCGTGCAGGGGCCTACGAGCAGTACTTC,many,NA,TRBJ2-7,TRBV27
CASSLPRDRSYEMGNEQFF,TGTGCCAGCAGCTTGCCCCGGGACAGGTCCTATGAAATGGGCAATGAGCAGTTCTTC,many,TRBD1,TRBJ2-1,TRBV7-8
CASSQTGYSNQPQHF,TGTGCCAGCAGTCAGACAGGCTATAGCAATCAGCCCCAGCATTTT,many,NA,TRBJ1-5,TRBV6-1
CASSTHPGQGRSYNEQFF,TGCGCCAGCAGCACCCACCCCGGACAGGGTCGCTCCTACAATGAGCAGTTCTTC,many,TRBD1,TRBJ2-1,TRBV5-1
CASSQGAGDLYEQYF,TGCGCCAGCAGCCAAGGAGCCGGGGATCTATACGAGCAGTACTTC,many,NA,TRBJ2-7,TRBV4-3
CASSQLGRQGIDGYTF,TGTGCCAGCAGCCAGTTGGGGCGGCAGGGCATCGACGGCTACACCTTC,many,NA,TRBJ1-2,TRBV14
CASSIVAGGDNEQFF,TGTGCCAGTAGTATAGTTGCGGGAGGTGACAATGAGCAGTTCTTC,many,TRBD2,TRBJ2-1,TRBV19
CASSMGLAGTEQFF,TGTGCCAGCAGCATGGGACTAGCGGGAACCGAGCAGTTCTTC,many,TRBD2,TRBJ2-1,TRBV9
CSAVGRERPTYEQYF,TGCAGTGCAGTGGGGCGGGAGCGACCCACCTACGAGCAGTACTTC,many,TRBD2,TRBJ2-7,TRBV20-1
CASSFWTPYEQYF,TGTGCCAGCAGTTTTTGGACACCCTACGAGCAGTACTTC,NA,NA,TRBJ2-7,TRBV12-3/TRBV12-4
CAWSEKETQYF,TGTGCCTGGAGTGAAAAAGAGACCCAGTACTTC,many,NA,TRBJ2-5,TRBV30
CATSVAGDSRNEQFF,TGTGCCACCAGTGTTGCGGGAGACTCTCGAAATGAGCAGTTCTTC,many,TRBD2,TRBJ2-1,TRBV24-1
CAIGLAGPQETQYF,TGTGCCATCGGCTTAGCGGGCCCCCAAGAGACCCAGTACTTC,many,TRBD2,TRBJ2-5,TRBV10-3
CASSPTATAGKLFF,TGTGCCAGCAGTCCGACAGCCACGGCCGGGAAGCTGTTTTTT,NA,NA,TRBJ2-2,TRBV6-1